What follows is one T cell receptor (beta chain) and its context. Its cognate antigen is unknown. Each of the patients experienced relapse following autologous stem cell transplantation, and their brentuximab vedotin exposure differed. The sample originates from a study of PD-1 blockade in classical Hodgkin lymphoma. Generated by immunoSEQ multiplex PCR, the TCRdb table keeps only in-frame clones and is missing some. The sample shows under 100,000 clones, approximately 80% of them seen only once. The CDR3 extends over 13 amino acids. Trimming pared 4 bases from V and 5 bases from J, leaving 10 bases between. In germline, CDR1 is SGDLS, CDR2 YYNGEE. Findings of the study overall: Reports indicated that newly diagnosed patients had lower baseline TCR diversity than healthy donors did. After ASCT, patients who started nivolumab under 1 year later were excluded.

The sequence derives from a human donor with classical Hodgkin lymphoma. This specimen was peripheral blood mononuclear cells (PBMCs), taken at baseline. The rearrangement uses TRBV9 and TRBJ2-1, with D uncertain. CDR3 coding DNA: TGTGCCAGCAGCCCCCCTAGGAACAATGAGCAGTTCTTC. Protein sequence: CASSPPRNNEQFF. The complete variable domain, with remaining parts taken from reference TRBV9 and TRBJ2-1, reads DSGVTQTPKHLITATGQRVTLRCSPRSGDLSVYWYQQSLDQGLQFLIQYYNGEERAKGNILERFSAQQFPDLHSELNLSSLELGDSALYFCASSPPRNNEQFFGPGTRLTVL.